This T cell receptor beta chain was profiled in a study of quantifying T cell responses using KT2 cells. Study-wide background: RNA was reverse transcribed with TCR alpha and beta constant-region primers.

An oligo carrying a UMI was ligated to the cDNA 3' end. First-round PCR used three to five cycles and beta primers RC1.1 and RC1.2 covering TRBC1 and TRBC2. Each CDR3 protein is one row after TCRdb ran MiXCR on the UMI-ligation and nested PCR reads. The data show tens of thousands of distinct CDR3 sequences, 11% seen once. Unmatched junction bases numbered 5, after V lost 9 bases and J lost 1 base. The CDR3 length is 14 residues. Germline V gives CDR1 LGHNA, CDR2 YSLEER. This clonotype turned up a few times. This chain joins TRBV4-3 and TRBJ2-2; 7 bases agree with TRBD1. Sequenced input: PBMCs spiked with cells of the T cell clone KT2. This receptor was identified in a human donor. CDR3 sequence (DNA): TGCGCCAGACCCGGGACAGAGAACACCGGGGAGCTGTTTTTT. As protein: CARPGTENTGELFF.